The TCR beta chain under discussion was sequenced for a study of identical twins. General observations from the study: Abundant beta clonotypes from cord blood bore fewer insertions; memory repertoires lacked this pattern.

A note on this clonotype: What it binds is not known.

Donors were all healthy Caucasians. The CDR3 totals 14 residues. V shed 4 bases, J shed 6 bases, and the junction held 6 bases outside the gene matches. The V gene's germline CDR1 is WSHSY and CDR2 SAAADI. In TCRdb, the 5' RACE reads were re-called with MiXCR into one record per CDR3 protein. There are nearly 900,000 distinct CDR3 sequences in the sample; more than 9% occur only once, and around 1.6% lies in the top ten. In addition, the sample was reused for a study of yellow fever vaccine responses in identical twins. That paper adds: The T cell response to vaccination in identical twins was reportedly partly convergent and partly personalized.

The sample was PBMCs. This receptor was taken from a woman aged 18-29 years in good health. The chain joins TRBV10-2 to TRBJ1-5; 7 nucleotides match TRBD1. CDR3 bases: TGCGCCAGCAGTGCCCCAGACAGGGTTCAGCCCCAGCATTTT. This sequence encodes CASSAPDRVQPQHF.